This record covers a single T cell receptor beta chain. Each CDR3 protein is one row after TCRdb ran MiXCR on the 5' RACE reads. The table has about 520,000 distinct CDR3 sequences, 20% to 25% seen once. The junction had 4 bases not matched to a gene; V was cut back by 5 bases and J by 4 bases. The CDR3 contains 13 residues. These data are taken from a study of identical twins. These sequences were also reported in another study, on T cells expressing NK-cell markers.

Sequenced material: CD4+ T cells sorted from blood. The receptor comes from a young woman in good health. The V gene is TRBV12-3 or TRBV12-4, the J gene TRBJ1-1; 7 nucleotides align to TRBD1. The CDR3 loop reads CASSTDRVTEAFF. CDR3 in DNA: TGTGCCAGCAGTACTGACAGGGTCACTGAAGCTTTCTTT.